This TCR beta chain was identified during a study of blood T cell repertoires in COVID-19. Symptom resolution, clearance, or two negative PCRs marked donors in Cohort 3 as recovered. TCRdb keeps only in-frame clones here, not all; method: immunoSEQ multiplex PCR. In the table there are roughly 230,000 clones, about 80% of which are singletons. V shed 6 bases, J shed 7 bases, and the junction held 6 bases outside the gene matches. In germline, CDR1 is MNHEY, CDR2 SVGAGI. This CDR3 is built from 14 residues. J is TRBJ1-2 and V is TRBV6-5, with 12 bases fitting TRBD1. The receptor comes from a man aged 50 or older who had recovered from COVID-19. Sequenced sample: PBMCs or T cells enriched from blood (not recorded which). The CDR3 nucleotides are TGTGCCAGCAGACCCGGGACAGGGGGCGGTGGCTACACCTTC. Translating it yields CASRPGTGGGGYTF.